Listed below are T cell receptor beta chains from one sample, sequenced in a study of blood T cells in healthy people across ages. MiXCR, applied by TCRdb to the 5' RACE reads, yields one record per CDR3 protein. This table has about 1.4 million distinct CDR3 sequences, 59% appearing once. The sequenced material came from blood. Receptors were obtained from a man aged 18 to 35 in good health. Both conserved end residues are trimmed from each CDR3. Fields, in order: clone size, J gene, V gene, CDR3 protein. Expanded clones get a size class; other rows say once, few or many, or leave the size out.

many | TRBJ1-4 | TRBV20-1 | SARDHGTANEKLF
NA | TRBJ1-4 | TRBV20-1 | SARKNEKLF
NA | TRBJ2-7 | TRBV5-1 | ASSLQTGTYEQY
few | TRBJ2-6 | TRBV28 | ASSPEISGANVLT
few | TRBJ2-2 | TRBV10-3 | AISYSGRANTGELF
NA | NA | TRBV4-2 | ASSQDDSAGNIQY
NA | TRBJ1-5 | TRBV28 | ASSFRQGYQPQH
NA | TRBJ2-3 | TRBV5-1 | ASSLAGQGSTDTQY
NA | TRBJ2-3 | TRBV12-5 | ASGSTGQHTDTQY
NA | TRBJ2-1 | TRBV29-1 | SVGGSGGFSYNEQF
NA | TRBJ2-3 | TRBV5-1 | ASRGGRTTTDTQY
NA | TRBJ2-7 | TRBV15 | ATSREGSWAVRTTRFYEQY
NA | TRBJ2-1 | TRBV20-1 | SAPDRDYNEQF
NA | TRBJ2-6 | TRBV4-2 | ASSPSAGQISSGANVLT